The clone carrying this TCR beta chain has only a few counts. What it binds is not known. CDR1 is SGHRS, CDR2 YFSETQ, per germline. Unmatched junction bases numbered 4, after V lost 4 bases and J lost 6 bases. The CDR3 totals 14 residues. The isolated RNA, all of it, was reverse transcribed, so expressed TCRB transcripts were what got sequenced. Method: immunoSEQ multiplex PCR; TCRdb's copy keeps in-frame clones and lacks some. In the table there are 25,000 to 30,000 clones, around half of which are singletons. This entry comes from a study of beta chain features in type 1 diabetes. For the study at large: All samples combined gave fewer than 110 million sorted cells for examination.

Overall study findings and caveats: It was among patients, rather than healthy donors, that naive, central memory and Treg TCRB repertoires appeared more similar. Amplification by PCR could prefer shorter templates, with the same effect in patients and controls. Fewer insertions but more deletions were seen at VDJ junctions in type 1 diabetes patients. Type 1 diabetes patients had moderately but significantly shorter TCRB CDR3s in all four CD4+ subsets.

The genes are TRBV5-1 and TRBJ2-1, with TRBD1 matching 10 bases. The specimen sequenced was stem cell memory CD4+ T cells from blood. This TCR was recovered from a man aged 25-45 years with type 1 diabetes. The CDR3 region is CASSRDRGGNEQFF. CDR3 DNA sequence: TGCGCCAGCAGCAGGGACAGGGGAGGCAATGAGCAGTTCTTC. The variable domain in full, with the rest retrieved from reference TRBV5-1 and TRBJ2-1, is KAGVTQTPRYLIKTRGQQVTLSCSPISGHRSVSWYQQTPGQGLQFLFEYFSETQRNKGNFPGRFSGRQFSNSRSEMNVSTLELGDSALYLCASSRDRGGNEQFFGPGTRLTVL.